Listed below are T cell receptor beta chains from one sample, sequenced in a study of long-term antiretroviral therapy in people with HIV. TCRdb keeps only in-frame clones here, not all; method: immunoSEQ multiplex PCR. The sample lists around 27,000 clones, about 90% occurring once. The specimen comprised unsorted PBMCs, sampled more than 4.3 years after starting antiretroviral therapy. The receptors were gathered from a man aged 30 to 39 with HIV. Both conserved end residues are part of each CDR3. Rows give clone size only sometimes, using once, few, many, or a class for an expanded clone.

cdr3_length | j_call | clone_size | v_call | cdr3_aa
16 | TRBJ2-3 | - | TRBV6-6 | CASKKGLGPGADTQYF
16 | TRBJ2-2 | - | TRBV10-2 | CASNRISGGWHGELFF
13 | TRBJ2-3 | - | TRBV5-1 | CASSLRSADTQYF
21 | TRBJ2-2 | - | TRBV4-1 | CASNLKTRGFLEGSFTGELFF
14 | TRBJ1-1 | - | TRBV15 | CATSRARLSTEAFF
15 | TRBJ1-2 | - | TRBV18 | CASSLRASQGYGYTF
14 | TRBJ1-5 | - | TRBV29-1 | CSVATDRVGQPQHF
13 | TRBJ2-7 | large | TRBV7-6 | CASSPYSSYEQYF
18 | TRBJ2-5 | - | TRBV9 | CASSARGGLTSFRETQYF
14 | TRBJ1-1 | - | TRBV19 | CASSIRRQNTEAFF
11 | TRBJ2-1 | - | TRBV11-2 | CASSSRSEQFF
11 | TRBJ2-2 | - | TRBV2 | CASSARGELFF
13 | TRBJ2-1 | - | TRBV7-3 | CASSFLTGVEQFF
15 | TRBJ2-7 | - | TRBV19 | CASSLIDRIRGEQYF
13 | TRBJ1-2 | - | TRBV2 | CASSVDGGYGYTF
14 | TRBJ1-1 | - | TRBV6-5 | CASRPGQMNTEAFF
15 | TRBJ2-7 | - | TRBV9 | CASSPPGQGDEEQYF
13 | TRBJ1-2 | - | TRBV18 | CASSSGANYGYTF
15 | TRBJ1-1 | - | TRBV27 | CASSRLRSLNTEAFF
14 | TRBJ2-3 | - | TRBV2 | CASWGGTPSYTQYF
18 | TRBJ2-7 | - | TRBV28 | CASSFQAPFSGSRGEQYF
13 | TRBJ2-1 | - | TRBV6-4 | CASSDSEWDEQFF
15 | TRBJ2-7 | - | TRBV6-5 | CASRRGGGPSYEQYF
15 | TRBJ1-3 | few | TRBV9 | CASSVTGGGGNTIYF
15 | TRBJ2-1 | - | TRBV4-2 | CASSQGGVSYNEQFF
14 | TRBJ2-3 | - | TRBV6-1 | CASSLQGTTDTQYF
14 | TRBJ1-2 | - | TRBV5-1 | CASSRGQEDYGYTF
15 | TRBJ1-1 | - | TRBV6-6 | CASSTGGASNTEAFF
17 | TRBJ2-3 | - | TRBV11-3 | CASSFGEGRGLTDTQYF
13 | TRBJ2-7 | - | TRBV12-5 | CASALGVSYEQYF
15 | TRBJ2-3 | - | TRBV11-2 | CASSLDILFTDTQYF
14 | TRBJ2-2 | - | TRBV6-5 | CASSRTEITGELFF
15 | TRBJ1-2 | - | TRBV6-5 | CASSYYDRPNYGYTF